A selection of T cell receptor beta chains follows, all from one sample in a study of OX40 agonist ivuxolimab in advanced cancers. Some clones are missing from TCRdb's copy, which holds only in-frame ones; the method was immunoSEQ multiplex PCR. Here the sample spans roughly 80,000 clones, under 90% being singletons. Material: CD4+ or CD8+ T cells sorted from blood, obtained in a trial of the OX40 agonist ivuxolimab. The receptors originated from an adult with an advanced solid tumor such as melanoma, head and neck, liver or kidney cancer. CDR3s include the opening cysteine and the closing phenylalanine or tryptophan. Each record gives: V gene, J gene, clone size, CDR3 protein. Size is stated for part of the rows, as once, few or many counts, or as a class when the clone is expanded.

v_call: TRBV6-7; j_call: TRBJ2-3; clone_size: once; cdr3_aa: CASRRDDSSTDTQYF
v_call: TRBV7-9; j_call: TRBJ1-3; clone_size: -; cdr3_aa: CASSRTGNTIYF
v_call: TRBV7-2; j_call: TRBJ2-2; clone_size: -; cdr3_aa: CASSLVSGTANTGELFF
v_call: TRBV5-1; j_call: TRBJ2-5; clone_size: -; cdr3_aa: CASSFSETQYF
v_call: TRBV11-2; j_call: TRBJ2-7; clone_size: -; cdr3_aa: CASSLGRGRGEQYF
v_call: TRBV10-3; j_call: TRBJ1-2; clone_size: medium-sized; cdr3_aa: CAISEGANYGYTF
v_call: TRBV5-1; j_call: TRBJ2-7; clone_size: -; cdr3_aa: CASTPSGQGAYEQYF
v_call: TRBV5-4; j_call: TRBJ1-2; clone_size: -; cdr3_aa: CASSLGGPANYGYTF
v_call: TRBV5-1; j_call: TRBJ1-1; clone_size: -; cdr3_aa: CASSSGQGSEAFF
v_call: TRBV6-5; j_call: TRBJ1-3; clone_size: -; cdr3_aa: CASSYSWVSGNTIYF
v_call: TRBV28; j_call: TRBJ1-4; clone_size: once; cdr3_aa: CASSYTSRANEKLFF
v_call: TRBV28; j_call: TRBJ1-4; clone_size: -; cdr3_aa: CASSLSGGDEKLFF
v_call: TRBV30; j_call: TRBJ1-1; clone_size: -; cdr3_aa: CAWSETGIDTEAFF
v_call: TRBV15; j_call: TRBJ1-5; clone_size: once; cdr3_aa: CATSRDQGAGWPQHF
v_call: TRBV19; j_call: TRBJ2-7; clone_size: -; cdr3_aa: CASSIVYTISYEQYF
v_call: TRBV18; j_call: TRBJ2-5; clone_size: -; cdr3_aa: CASSPPSDKETQYF
v_call: TRBV30; j_call: TRBJ2-5; clone_size: -; cdr3_aa: CAWSLVGSLGTQYF
v_call: TRBV5-8; j_call: TRBJ2-7; clone_size: -; cdr3_aa: CASSPDWGMDEQYF
v_call: TRBV19; j_call: TRBJ2-1; clone_size: -; cdr3_aa: CASSFYSGGPYNEQFF
v_call: TRBV6-4; j_call: TRBJ2-1; clone_size: -; cdr3_aa: CASSRGWDNEQFF
v_call: TRBV7-2; j_call: TRBJ2-1; clone_size: -; cdr3_aa: CASSLTDRGNEQFF
v_call: TRBV18; j_call: TRBJ2-3; clone_size: -; cdr3_aa: CASSPTGGASDTQYF